A selection of T cell receptor beta chains follows, all from one sample in a study of shared clonotypes between healthy human individuals. Only in-frame clones appear in the TCRdb table, and some are missing; sequencing was by immunoSEQ multiplex PCR. This table holds about 1 million clones, around 74% found once. Sequencing was carried out using memory CD4+ T cells sorted from blood. The source of these receptors is a young man in good health. Each CDR3 is given with its conserved first and last residue. D genes are given only for firm matches. A clone size is listed for some rows: how often the clone was seen (once, few, many), or a class if it is expanded.

CDR3 DNA: TGTGCCAGCAGCACAGTTAACTATGGCTACACCTTC
CDR3 protein: CASSTVNYGYTF
clone size: -
D gene: -
V gene: TRBV7-8
J gene: TRBJ1-2

CDR3 DNA: TGTGCCAGCTCGGACCCCGGTGTTTATAATTCACCCCTCCACTTT
CDR3 protein: CASSDPGVYNSPLHF
clone size: once
D gene: -
V gene: TRBV18
J gene: TRBJ1-6

CDR3 DNA: TGCGCCAGCAGAATCAGGATTACGGGTGAGCAGTACTTC
CDR3 protein: CASRIRITGEQYF
clone size: -
D gene: -
V gene: TRBV5-1
J gene: TRBJ2-7

CDR3 DNA: TGCACCAGCAGTCAGGCGGCGGAATCCTACAATGAGCAGTTCTTC
CDR3 protein: CTSSQAAESYNEQFF
clone size: -
D gene: -
V gene: TRBV23-1
J gene: TRBJ2-1

CDR3 DNA: TGTGCCAGTGCTACCGGGAGGCTAGGGGGAAATACGCAGTATTTT
CDR3 protein: CASATGRLGGNTQYF
clone size: -
D gene: -
V gene: TRBV19
J gene: TRBJ2-3

CDR3 DNA: TGTGCCAGCAGTTTAGGACAGGGCTGGTCACCCCTCCACTTT
CDR3 protein: CASSLGQGWSPLHF
clone size: -
D gene: TRBD1
V gene: TRBV28
J gene: TRBJ1-6

CDR3 DNA: TGTGCCAGCAGTTTATTCCCGTCGGGGGGCTACGAGCAGTACTTC
CDR3 protein: CASSLFPSGGYEQYF
clone size: -
D gene: TRBD2
V gene: TRBV27
J gene: TRBJ2-7

CDR3 DNA: TGTGCCAGCAGCTTAGCCCTCCTTGAGGGACGGGGCTACACCTTC
CDR3 protein: CASSLALLEGRGYTF
clone size: -
D gene: -
V gene: TRBV7-8
J gene: TRBJ1-2

CDR3 DNA: TGTGCCTGGTCTCGCCCGGGCGGATCTAATGAAAAACTGTTTTTT
CDR3 protein: CAWSRPGGSNEKLFF
clone size: -
D gene: -
V gene: TRBV30
J gene: TRBJ1-4

CDR3 DNA: TGTGCCAGCAGCTCACAAGTTAGGGAGCAGTTCTTC
CDR3 protein: CASSSQVREQFF
clone size: few
D gene: -
V gene: TRBV2
J gene: TRBJ2-1

CDR3 DNA: TGTGCCAGCAGCGGAGCACGGACAGTTTTCTACGAGCAGTACTTC
CDR3 protein: CASSGARTVFYEQYF
clone size: -
D gene: -
V gene: TRBV5-6
J gene: TRBJ2-7

CDR3 DNA: TGTGCCAGCAGTTCTCGGACTAGCGAGCCAGAAGAGACCCAGTACTTC
CDR3 protein: CASSSRTSEPEETQYF
clone size: -
D gene: TRBD2
V gene: TRBV28
J gene: TRBJ2-5

CDR3 DNA: TGTGCCAGTGCACAGCCACCCCGCAATCAGCCCCAGCATTTT
CDR3 protein: CASAQPPRNQPQHF
clone size: -
D gene: -
V gene: TRBV19
J gene: TRBJ1-5

CDR3 DNA: TGCGCCAGCAGCTCTAGCGGGGGGCTCAGGGAGCAGTACTTC
CDR3 protein: CASSSSGGLREQYF
clone size: -
D gene: TRBD2
V gene: TRBV5-1
J gene: TRBJ2-7

CDR3 DNA: TGCGCCAGCAGCTTGGGACCAGGAAACACCATATATTTT
CDR3 protein: CASSLGPGNTIYF
clone size: -
D gene: -
V gene: TRBV5-1
J gene: TRBJ1-3

CDR3 DNA: TGCGCCAGCAGCCAAGTGAGAGAGACCCAGTACTTC
CDR3 protein: CASSQVRETQYF
clone size: once
D gene: -
V gene: TRBV4-1
J gene: TRBJ2-5

CDR3 DNA: TGTGCCAGCAGTGAAATTGGTACCAACGAGCAGTACTTC
CDR3 protein: CASSEIGTNEQYF
clone size: -
D gene: -
V gene: TRBV2
J gene: TRBJ2-7

CDR3 DNA: TGTGCCAGCAGTGAGAGGGACGAGCAGTACTTC
CDR3 protein: CASSERDEQYF
clone size: once
D gene: -
V gene: TRBV2
J gene: TRBJ2-7

CDR3 DNA: TGTGCCAGCAGTTTAACGGGCCAAAACATTCAGTACTTC
CDR3 protein: CASSLTGQNIQYF
clone size: -
D gene: -
V gene: TRBV28
J gene: TRBJ2-4

CDR3 DNA: TGCGCCAGCAGCTTCCAGGGAGCGAACACCGGGGAGCTGTTTTTT
CDR3 protein: CASSFQGANTGELFF
clone size: -
D gene: -
V gene: TRBV5-1
J gene: TRBJ2-2

CDR3 DNA: TGTGCCAGCAGCCCGGGACGGACAACCTACGAGCAGTACTTC
CDR3 protein: CASSPGRTTYEQYF
clone size: -
D gene: -
V gene: TRBV27
J gene: TRBJ2-7

CDR3 DNA: TGTGCCAGCAGTTACGAAGGTGGCTCCTATAATTCACCCCTCCACTTT
CDR3 protein: CASSYEGGSYNSPLHF
clone size: -
D gene: -
V gene: TRBV6-5
J gene: TRBJ1-6